Below, one TCR beta chain is given with its context. This record belongs to a study of blood T cell repertoires in COVID-19. The overall study: Acute and convalescent COVID-19 samples came from the United States, Italy and Spain. The analysed material was cDNA or gDNA that came from T cells, B-cell-depleted T cells, or PBMCs.

As handled by the study authors: Nucleated cell number was recorded as an estimate derived from reference gene primer amplification. Using immunoSEQ multiplex PCR, the repertoire was profiled, and TCRdb retains in-frame clones only, with some absent. The DNA was the basis for D and trimming; V, J and clone size are from that table. This table has some 270,000 clones, approximately 86% appearing once. V lost 6 bases and J lost 0, with 11 bases in between. CDR3 length: 15 amino acids. Germline-derived CDR1 and CDR2 are SGHAT and FQNNGV. This receptor was identified in a woman in her fifties or sixties who had recovered from COVID-19. The chain carries TRBV11-2 and TRBJ2-2; the D is unclear. Sequences were obtained from peripheral blood. CDR3 sequence reads: CASSKLVANTGELFF. CDR3 bases: TGTGCCAGCAGTAAGTTAGTCGCGAACACCGGGGAGCTGTTTTTT.